Listed below are T cell receptor beta chains from one sample, sequenced in a study of neurological immune-mediated disorders. Each CDR3 protein gets one entry after TCRdb re-called the 5' RACE reads with MiXCR. This sample has 50,000 to 60,000 distinct CDR3 sequences, with less than 2.5% found just once. The sequencing input was PBMCs. The source is a man between 45 and 60 years old with multiple sclerosis. Both conserved end residues are part of each CDR3. D genes are given only for firm matches. Clone size is not always given. Where it is, it says once, few, many or a class for expanded clones.

TRBV7-2,TRBJ2-7,many,NA,CASSSTSVAEQYF,TGTGCCAGCAGCTCTACCAGCGTCGCCGAGCAGTACTTC
TRBV20-1,TRBJ2-7,many,TRBD2,CSARAGTSGTYEQYF,TGCAGTGCTAGAGCGGGGACTAGCGGGACCTACGAGCAGTACTTC
TRBV24-1,TRBJ1-5,many,TRBD1,CATSAGGTGSNQPQHF,TGTGCCACCAGCGCGGGGGGGACAGGTAGCAATCAGCCCCAGCATTTT
TRBV12-3/TRBV12-4,TRBJ1-3,many,NA,CASSFRFSGNTIYF,TGTGCCAGCAGTTTCCGCTTCTCTGGAAACACCATATATTTT
TRBV12-3/TRBV12-4,TRBJ1-6,many,NA,CASRPGHRSPLHF,TGTGCCAGCCGCCCGGGACACCGATCACCCCTCCACTTT
TRBV3-1,TRBJ1-5,many,NA,CASSPRQPQHF,TGTGCCAGCAGTCCGCGCCAGCCCCAGCATTTT
TRBV5-1,TRBJ2-5,many,TRBD2,CASSVSGGVQETQYF,TGCGCCAGCAGCGTTAGCGGGGGGGTCCAAGAGACCCAGTACTTC
TRBV29-1,TRBJ2-1,NA,NA,CSVAYLTNGVNEQFF,TGCAGTGTTGCCTATTTGACTAACGGGGTAAATGAGCAGTTCTTC
TRBV20-1,TRBJ2-7,many,TRBD1,CSAPGQSSYEQYF,TGCAGTGCTCCGGGACAGAGCTCCTACGAGCAGTACTTC
TRBV5-1,TRBJ2-1,many,NA,CASSSSTIQFF,TGCGCCAGCAGCTCCTCGACAATACAGTTCTTC
TRBV12-3/TRBV12-4,TRBJ1-2,many,NA,CASTRTVNYGYTF,TGTGCCAGCACCCGGACAGTAAACTATGGCTACACCTTC
TRBV6-6,TRBJ1-4,many,TRBD1,CASRDRGEKLFF,TGTGCCAGCAGAGACAGGGGTGAAAAACTGTTTTTT
TRBV12-3/TRBV12-4,TRBJ1-5,many,NA,CASSFDHSNQPQHF,TGTGCCAGCAGTTTTGACCATAGCAATCAGCCCCAGCATTTT
TRBV6-6,TRBJ2-7,many,NA,CASSSGQFEWYF,TGTGCCAGCAGTTCAGGACAGTTTGAGTGGTACTTC
TRBV7-9,TRBJ1-1,many,NA,CASSHSNPKAFF,TGTGCCAGCAGCCACTCTAACCCGAAAGCTTTCTTT
TRBV19,TRBJ2-1,NA,NA,CASSFSRFNEQFF,TGTGCCAGTAGTTTCTCGCGTTTCAATGAGCAGTTCTTC
TRBV5-1,TRBJ2-3,few,NA,CASSLEDRGGDTQYF,TGCGCCAGCAGCTTGGAGGATAGGGGAGGAGATACGCAGTATTTT
TRBV6-5,TRBJ2-1,many,TRBD2,CASSDSGGGYNEQFF,TGTGCCAGCAGCGATAGCGGGGGGGGCTACAATGAGCAGTTCTTC
TRBV4-1,TRBJ2-7,few,NA,CASSHNRGLLSSYEQYF,TGCGCCAGCAGCCACAATCGCGGACTGTTGAGCTCCTACGAGCAGTACTTC
TRBV7-8,TRBJ2-3,many,NA,CASSLATGMGGGDTQYF,TGTGCCAGCAGCTTAGCCACAGGGATGGGGGGCGGGGATACGCAGTATTTT
TRBV5-1,TRBJ1-1,many,TRBD1,CASSLPGQGNTEAFF,TGCGCCAGCAGCTTACCGGGACAGGGCAACACTGAAGCTTTCTTT
TRBV5-5,TRBJ2-2,many,NA,CASSLLAGDVGELFF,TGTGCCAGCAGCTTGCTAGCCGGGGACGTCGGGGAGCTGTTTTTT
TRBV6-5,TRBJ2-2,many,NA,CASRLTPVSSGELFF,TGTGCCAGCAGACTCACTCCCGTATCGTCCGGGGAGCTGTTTTTT
TRBV20-1,TRBJ1-2,many,NA,CSASTRHGVGYTF,TGCAGTGCTTCGACAAGGCACGGAGTGGGCTACACCTTC
TRBV12-3/TRBV12-4,TRBJ1-6,many,TRBD1,CASSPQGANSPLHF,TGTGCCAGCAGCCCTCAGGGGGCAAACTCACCCCTCCACTTT
TRBV29-1,TRBJ1-1,many,NA,CSVGVANTEAFF,TGCAGCGTTGGGGTGGCGAACACTGAAGCTTTCTTT
TRBV10-3,TRBJ2-6,many,NA,CAISETGNSGANVLTF,TGTGCCATCAGTGAGACAGGCAACTCTGGGGCCAACGTCCTGACTTTC
TRBV12-3/TRBV12-4,TRBJ2-7,many,TRBD2,CASSLRGGGTSYEQYF,TGTGCCAGCAGTTTACGGGGCGGGGGGACCTCCTACGAGCAGTACTTC
TRBV18,TRBJ1-6,few,TRBD1,CASSRDRAGNSPLHF,TGTGCCAGCTCACGGGACAGGGCCGGGAATTCACCCCTCCACTTT
TRBV20-1,TRBJ2-5,many,TRBD2,CSARVSGVLQYF,TGCAGTGCTAGGGTTAGCGGGGTACTCCAGTACTTC
TRBV4-3,TRBJ1-1,many,NA,CASSPRFGEAFF,TGCGCCAGCAGCCCTAGATTCGGAGAAGCTTTCTTT
TRBV29-1,TRBJ1-1,many,NA,CSVLGVGNTEAFF,TGCAGCGTTCTGGGGGTAGGGAACACTGAAGCTTTCTTT
TRBV18,TRBJ2-7,many,TRBD2,CASSPPTSGGAVYF,TGTGCCAGCTCACCACCGACTAGCGGGGGGGCCGTGTACTTC
TRBV4-2,TRBJ2-5,many,NA,CASSHSRGPQETQYF,TGTGCCAGCAGCCATAGTCGGGGGCCCCAAGAGACCCAGTACTTC
TRBV4-2,TRBJ2-2,many,TRBD1,CASSPQDRGRTGELFF,TGTGCCAGCAGCCCCCAGGACAGGGGGCGCACCGGGGAGCTGTTTTTT
TRBV20-1,TRBJ2-5,many,NA,CSASPIQGGQETQYF,TGCAGTGCTAGCCCGATTCAGGGGGGTCAAGAGACCCAGTACTTC
TRBV6-2/TRBV6-3,TRBJ1-6,many,TRBD1,CASTDRTGSNSPLHF,TGTGCCAGCACCGATCGGACAGGGAGCAATTCACCCCTCCACTTT
TRBV10-2,TRBJ2-2,many,TRBD2,CASSPGTSGGELFF,TGCGCCAGCAGCCCCGGGACTAGCGGCGGGGAGCTGTTTTTT
TRBV7-2,TRBJ2-3,many,TRBD2,CASTRLAGGDTQYF,TGTGCCAGCACTCGACTAGCGGGAGGAGATACGCAGTATTTT
TRBV5-1,TRBJ2-7,many,TRBD1,CASRAGTGYGVGYEQYF,TGCGCCAGCAGAGCCGGGACAGGGTATGGCGTGGGCTACGAGCAGTACTTC
TRBV20-1,TRBJ2-5,many,NA,CSARGRQTQETQYF,TGCAGTGCTAGGGGTCGGCAGACTCAAGAGACCCAGTACTTC
TRBV18,TRBJ2-2,NA,NA,CASSRYDRNIPGELFF,TGTGCCAGCTCTCGGTACGACAGAAACATCCCCGGGGAGCTGTTTTTT
TRBV28,TRBJ1-6,many,NA,CASRYNTPGPLHF,TGTGCCAGCAGATATAACACGCCGGGGCCCCTCCACTTT
TRBV5-1,TRBJ1-1,many,NA,CASSLDGGNTEAFF,TGCGCCAGCAGCTTGGATGGGGGGAACACTGAAGCTTTCTTT
TRBV7-9,TRBJ2-7,many,TRBD2,CASSLGLAGGPDEQYF,TGTGCCAGCAGCTTAGGGCTAGCGGGGGGGCCGGACGAGCAGTACTTC
TRBV5-1,TRBJ2-7,many,TRBD1,CASSLGWQGAHEQYF,TGCGCCAGCAGCTTGGGCTGGCAGGGGGCACACGAGCAGTACTTC
TRBV4-1,TRBJ1-5,many,TRBD1,CASSQRRVGQGKDQPQHF,TGCGCCAGCAGCCAAAGAAGGGTAGGACAGGGGAAGGATCAGCCCCAGCATTTT
TRBV5-1,TRBJ2-2,many,TRBD1,CASSPRQGMAGELFF,TGCGCCAGCAGCCCCAGACAGGGTATGGCCGGGGAGCTGTTTTTT
TRBV7-6,TRBJ2-7,many,TRBD2,CASSPLTSPYEQYF,TGTGCCAGCAGCCCCCTGACTAGCCCATACGAGCAGTACTTC
TRBV18,TRBJ1-1,many,TRBD1,CASSSTGGKTEAFF,TGTGCCAGCTCTTCCACAGGGGGCAAGACTGAAGCTTTCTTT
TRBV20-1,TRBJ2-7,many,NA,CSAWDGAYEQYF,TGCAGTGCTTGGGACGGCGCCTACGAGCAGTACTTC
TRBV5-6,TRBJ1-1,many,NA,CASSLMGRAGAFF,TGTGCCAGCAGCTTAATGGGCCGAGCGGGGGCTTTCTTT
TRBV20-1,TRBJ2-2,many,NA,CSARVQGRSAGELFF,TGCAGTGCTAGAGTTCAGGGGCGGTCCGCCGGGGAGCTGTTTTTT
TRBV12-3/TRBV12-4,TRBJ1-2,many,NA,CASSLRTVSGYTF,TGTGCCAGCAGTCTTCGGACCGTGTCCGGCTACACCTTC
TRBV27,TRBJ1-6,many,NA,CASSPFPRRVHGSPLHF,TGTGCCAGCAGTCCCTTTCCCAGAAGGGTTCACGGTTCACCCCTCCACTTT
TRBV12-3/TRBV12-4,TRBJ1-1,many,NA,CASSLAGGFEAFF,TGTGCCAGCAGTTTAGCAGGAGGATTTGAAGCTTTCTTT
TRBV30,TRBJ2-2,many,NA,CAWSVSTGELFF,TGTGCCTGGAGTGTTTCCACCGGGGAGCTGTTTTTT
TRBV20-1,TRBJ2-7,few,TRBD2,CSAGIAGGPVEQYF,TGCAGTGCCGGGATAGCGGGGGGGCCCGTCGAGCAGTACTTC
TRBV5-1,TRBJ2-7,many,TRBD2,CASSLLAGASYEQYF,TGCGCCAGCAGCCTACTAGCGGGGGCTTCCTACGAGCAGTACTTC